This T cell receptor beta chain was recorded in a study of Ad26.COV2.S vaccination and SARS-CoV-2 variants (dated by TCRdb to 2020 to 2023). For the study in its entirety: Donors in the vaccine arm were drawn from COV1001, a phase I-IIa trial of Ad26.COV2.S in healthy adults that was multicentre, randomized, double-blind and placebo-controlled. Ad26.COV2.S was given intramuscularly at 5x10^10 or 1x10^11 viral particles, as a single shot or as two shots 56 days apart. A total of 32 samples were included in the TCR-sequenced set, comprising roughly 19 Ad26.COV2.S vaccine recipients, 5 placebo recipients and 8 SARS-CoV-2 convalescent individuals. Blinding of investigators to trial group allocation was maintained during experiments and outcome assessment. Trial participants were randomized into five groups of five: low-dose or high-dose Ad26.COV2.S given once or twice, or placebo on both occasions. The specificity and breadth of SARS-CoV-2-reactive T cell receptors after Ad26.COV2.S vaccination were assessed by TCRbeta repertoire sequencing. Points the paper makes about the study in general: After vaccination, substantial breadth of spike-specific CD8+ and CD4+ T cell responses was reported. Vaccine and placebo recipients had comparable non-spike TCR breadth, which fits with the vaccine containing only spike. The authors noted that total T cell responses may have been underestimated by the TCR breadth and depth analyses. Comparing responses between vaccine doses or regimens was not something the study was powered to do. Higher spike-specific TCR breadth was observed in Ad26.COV2.S recipients than in placebo recipients (P = 0.0014).

The treatment or condition label, read with the paper, signifies: roughly 20 received Ad26.COV2.S at low or high dose, single or two shots; roughly 5 received placebo; per-sample allocation not given. For vaccine and placebo recipients, repertoires were sequenced using samples collected on day 63 after the first injection. Between 29 July and 7 August 2020, Cohort 1b enrolled 20 to 30 adults aged 18-55 years at one site in Boston, USA. Ad26.COV2.S consisted of a replication-incompetent adenovirus type 26 vector by which a prefusion-stabilized SARS-CoV-2 spike protein from the original Wuhan strain was expressed. TCRbeta CDR3 regions were sequenced with the immunoSEQ Assay. After extraction, genomic DNA underwent amplification by bias-controlled multiplex PCR, followed by high-throughput sequencing. The authors processed their data as follows. Collapsing and filtering of sequences were performed to quantify the absolute abundance of each unique TCRbeta CDR3 region. Usable DNA was measured by amplifying reference genes present in all nucleated cells, and TCRbeta template counts were normalized to that usable DNA to estimate T cell fraction. Repertoire TCRs were annotated as SARS-CoV-2-specific when V gene, CDR3 amino acid sequence and J gene were exactly matched to a known reactive TCR set. The reference SARS-CoV-2 TCR set came from MIRA and was filtered for enrichment in COVID-19-positive ImmuneCODE repertoires, removing public or cross-reactive TCRs. Drawing on the MIRA antigens, annotated TCRs were analysed further at the level of specific ORF or position within ORF. Depth was the summed frequency of annotated unique rearrangements, while breadth was defined as annotated unique rearrangements over total unique productive rearrangements. Two-sided Wilcoxon rank-sum tests were applied when comparing TCR breadth between groups. This is the immuneACCESS table as TCRdb keeps it, with only in-frame sequences that have V and J called. A part of the clones is gone; compared with another copy, unresolved V genes explain less than half, and the rest is unexplained. V and J calls and clone size come straight from that table; D and trimming were deduced from the DNA. A total of 440,000 or so clones appear in this sample, 90% of them only once. About 4.4% of the sample belongs to the ten largest clones.

Worth noting for this clone: What antigen it recognizes has not been identified. No qualities accompany the bases; no much larger clone lies one base away.

Trimming at the junction amounts to 1 base on V and 1 base on J, and the germline ends lie 10 bases apart. Spanning cysteine to phenylalanine, the CDR3 consists of 15 amino acids. The entry retains the CDR3 DNA only, 45 bases that are in frame from base 1. As encoded in the germline V gene, CDR1 is SGHTA while CDR2 is FQGNSA. The TCR was taken from a person between 18 and 65 years old who received the Ad26.COV2.S COVID-19 vaccine or a placebo. The chain is assembled from TRBV7-2 and TRBJ1-1, with TRBD1 perhaps the D gene, on 6 matching bases. The source material was peripheral blood, sampled in a trial of Ad26.COV2.S vaccine versus placebo. The DNA sequence follows: TGTGCCAGCAGCTTAGATGGGACACCGAACACTGAAGCTTTCTTT. This gives the protein CASSLDGTPNTEAFF.